This TCR beta chain was captured by sequencing in a study of cytomegalovirus exposure and HLA in healthy donors. PCR used 60 Vbeta primers and 13 Jbeta primers. Per the authors' pipeline: A later analysis counted 65 million to 80 million unique TCR beta chains, some 10 million shared. Clones were read by immunoSEQ multiplex PCR, and TCRdb kept only the in-frame ones, dropping some. V and J calls plus clone size are reproduced from that table; the DNA served to infer D and trimming. The sample carries 150,000 to 180,000 clones, about 83% recorded once. Details on this clone: The antigen is undetermined.

The germline V and J ends were trimmed by 1 base and 3 bases, with 7 bases remaining between them. The CDR3 covers 13 residues. The germline V gene has CDR1 SEHNR and CDR2 FQNEAQ (reference sequence). Study-wide results and caveats: It was reported that TCR beta sequences correctly inferred the HLA-A and HLA-B alleles for most subjects. Across donors, presence/absence analyses took sequencing depth to be roughly uniform.

The receptor comes from a woman aged 40-49 years in good health and CMV-seronegative. Sequencing input: PBMCs. This chain links TRBV7-9 with TRBJ2-7; D ambiguous. Here the CDR3 DNA reads TGTGCCAGCAGCTTAGTATCCAGCTACGAGCAGTACTTC. It specifies CASSLVSSYEQYF.